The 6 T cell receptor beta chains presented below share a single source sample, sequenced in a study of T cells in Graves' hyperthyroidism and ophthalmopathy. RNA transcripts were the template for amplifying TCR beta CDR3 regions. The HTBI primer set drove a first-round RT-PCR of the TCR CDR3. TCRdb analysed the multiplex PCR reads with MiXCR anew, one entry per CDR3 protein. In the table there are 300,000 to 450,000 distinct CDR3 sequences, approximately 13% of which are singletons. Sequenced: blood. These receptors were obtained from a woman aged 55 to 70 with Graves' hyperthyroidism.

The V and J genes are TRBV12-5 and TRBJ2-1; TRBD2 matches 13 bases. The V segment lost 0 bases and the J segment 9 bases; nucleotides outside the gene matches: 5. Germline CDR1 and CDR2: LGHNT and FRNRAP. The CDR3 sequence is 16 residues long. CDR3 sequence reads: CASGLVLAGGPGEQFF. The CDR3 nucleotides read TGTGCTAGTGGTTTGGTACTAGCGGGAGGGCCAGGTGAGCAGTTCTTC.

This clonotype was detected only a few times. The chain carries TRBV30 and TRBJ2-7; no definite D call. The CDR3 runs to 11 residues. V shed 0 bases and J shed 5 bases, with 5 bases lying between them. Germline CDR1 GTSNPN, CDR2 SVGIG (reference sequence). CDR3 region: CAWSVQDEQYF. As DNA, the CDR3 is TGTGCCTGGAGTGTTCAGGACGAGCAGTACTTC.

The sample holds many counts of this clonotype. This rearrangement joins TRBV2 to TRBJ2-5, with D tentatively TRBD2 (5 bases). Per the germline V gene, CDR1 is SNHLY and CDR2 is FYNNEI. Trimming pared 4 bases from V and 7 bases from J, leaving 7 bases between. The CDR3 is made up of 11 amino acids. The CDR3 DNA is TGTGCCAGCAGTGGGCGGGTGACCCAGTACTTC. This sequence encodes CASSGRVTQYF.

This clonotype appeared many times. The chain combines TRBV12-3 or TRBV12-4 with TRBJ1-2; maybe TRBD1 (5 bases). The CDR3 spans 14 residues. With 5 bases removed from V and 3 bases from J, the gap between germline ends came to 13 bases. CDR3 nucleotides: TGTGCCAGCAGTCCCCAGAGCAGGGACTATGGCTACACCTTC. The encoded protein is CASSPQSRDYGYTF.

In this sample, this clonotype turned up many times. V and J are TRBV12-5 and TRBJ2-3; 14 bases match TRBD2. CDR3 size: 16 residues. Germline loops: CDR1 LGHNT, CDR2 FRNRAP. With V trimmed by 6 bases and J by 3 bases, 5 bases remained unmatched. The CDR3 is CASGPGLAGETDTQYF. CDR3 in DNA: TGTGCTAGTGGCCCGGGACTAGCGGGAGAAACAGATACGCAGTATTTT. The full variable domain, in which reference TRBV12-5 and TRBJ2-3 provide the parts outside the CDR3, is DARVTQTPRHKVTEMGQEVTMRCQPILGHNTVFWYRQTMMQGLELLAYFRNRAPLDDSGMPKDRFSAEMPDATLATLKIQPSEPRDSAVYFCASGPGLAGETDTQYFGPGTRLTVL.

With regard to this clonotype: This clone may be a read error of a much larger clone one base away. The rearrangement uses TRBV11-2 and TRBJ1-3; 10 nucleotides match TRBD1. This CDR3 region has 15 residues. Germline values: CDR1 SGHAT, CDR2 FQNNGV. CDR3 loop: CASSWDRGSGNTTYF. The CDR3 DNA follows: TGTGCCAGCAGCTGGGACAGGGGCTCTGGAAACACCACATATTTT.